Detailed here is one T cell receptor beta chain. The data were produced by immunoSEQ multiplex PCR, yet TCRdb's version contains in-frame clones alone and is incomplete. The sample yields approximately 250,000 clones, about 87% seen once. From germline, CDR1 is KGHSH and CDR2 LQKENI. This CDR3 region has 16 residues. After removal of 4 bases from V and 1 base from J, the junction contained 3 bases not matched to a gene. The data were taken from a study of blood T cell repertoires in COVID-19. The TCR was taken from a woman younger than 45 with acute COVID-19. The chain recombines TRBV18 with TRBJ2-7; 14 bases fit TRBD2. Material for sequencing was PBMCs or T cells enriched from blood (not recorded which). In DNA form, the CDR3 reads TGTGCCAGCTCACTGGGACTAGCGGGAGCTTCCTACGAGCAGTACTTC. It yields the protein CASSLGLAGASYEQYF.